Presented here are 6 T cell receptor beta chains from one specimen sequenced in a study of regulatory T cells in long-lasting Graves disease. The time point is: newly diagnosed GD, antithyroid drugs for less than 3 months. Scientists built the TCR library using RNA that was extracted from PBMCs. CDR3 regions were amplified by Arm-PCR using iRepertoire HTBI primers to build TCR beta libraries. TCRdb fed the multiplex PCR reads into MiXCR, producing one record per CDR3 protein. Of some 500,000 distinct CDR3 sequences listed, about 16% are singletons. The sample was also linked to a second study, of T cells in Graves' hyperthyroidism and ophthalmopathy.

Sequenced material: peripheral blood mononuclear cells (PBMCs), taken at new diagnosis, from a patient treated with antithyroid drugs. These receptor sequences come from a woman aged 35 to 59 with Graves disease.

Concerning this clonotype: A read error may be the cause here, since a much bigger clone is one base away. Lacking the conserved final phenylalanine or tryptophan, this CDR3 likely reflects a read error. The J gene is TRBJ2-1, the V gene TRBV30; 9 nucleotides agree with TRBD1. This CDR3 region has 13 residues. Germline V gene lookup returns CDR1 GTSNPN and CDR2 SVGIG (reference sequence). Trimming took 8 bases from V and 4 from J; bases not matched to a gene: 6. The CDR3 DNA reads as TGTGCCACCGGGACAGGGTGGTACAATGAGCAGTTCCTC. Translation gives CATGTGWYNEQFL.

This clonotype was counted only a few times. CDR3 amino acids: CASFPPGANVLTF. Here the CDR3 DNA reads TGTGCCAGCTTCCCCCCTGGGGCCAACGTCCTGACTTTC. The J gene is TRBJ2-6, the V gene TRBV6-1, with unresolved D. This CDR3 is 13 amino acids long. From germline, CDR1 is MNHNS and CDR2 SASEGT. The V gene lost 8 bases and the J gene lost 2 bases, with 7 bases spanning the gap.

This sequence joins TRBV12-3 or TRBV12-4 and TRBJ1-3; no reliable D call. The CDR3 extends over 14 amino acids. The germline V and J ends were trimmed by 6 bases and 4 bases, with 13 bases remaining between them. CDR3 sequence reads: CASRPSGHGNTIYF. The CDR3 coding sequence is TGTGCCAGCAGACCCAGCGGTCACGGAAACACCATATATTTT.

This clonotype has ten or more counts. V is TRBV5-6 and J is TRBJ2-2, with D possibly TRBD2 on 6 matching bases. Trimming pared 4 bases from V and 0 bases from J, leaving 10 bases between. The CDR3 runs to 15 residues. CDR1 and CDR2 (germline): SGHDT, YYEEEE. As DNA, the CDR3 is TGTGCCAGCAGCCGACTAGTATCGAACACCGGGGAGCTGTTTTTT. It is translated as CASSRLVSNTGELFF.

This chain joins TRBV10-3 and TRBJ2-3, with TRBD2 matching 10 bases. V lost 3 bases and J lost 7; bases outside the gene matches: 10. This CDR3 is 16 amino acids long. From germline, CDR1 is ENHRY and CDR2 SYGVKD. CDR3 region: CAISDDGSGGRNTQYF. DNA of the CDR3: TGTGCCATCAGTGACGATGGTAGCGGGGGGAGAAATACGCAGTATTTT.

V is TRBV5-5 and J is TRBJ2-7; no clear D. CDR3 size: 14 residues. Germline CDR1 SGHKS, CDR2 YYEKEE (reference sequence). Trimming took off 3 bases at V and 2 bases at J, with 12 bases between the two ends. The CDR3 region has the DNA TGTGCCAGCAGCTCGGTGCGTTGGGCCTACGAGCAGTACTTC. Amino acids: CASSSVRWAYEQYF. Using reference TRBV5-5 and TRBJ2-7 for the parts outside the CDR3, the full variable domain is DAGVTQSPTHLIKTRGQQVTLRCSPISGHKSVSWYQQVLGQGPQFIFQYYEKEERGRGNFPDRFSARQFPNYSSELNVNALLLGDSALYLCASSSVRWAYEQYFGPGTRLTVT.